Below are 20 T cell receptor beta chains sequenced from a single sample in a study of PD-1 and CTLA-4 blockade in melanoma. Assay used: immunoSEQ multiplex PCR; TCRdb lists only in-frame clones, some missing. The table includes around 31,000 clones, roughly nine tenths detected once. Sequencing was performed on CD8+ T cells from peripheral blood, taken from a patient given anti-PD-1 treatment. These receptor sequences come from a human donor with melanoma.

This sequence joins TRBV28 and TRBJ2-3, with a weak D call TRBD1 (5 bases). Between the trimmed V and J ends, which lost 5 bases and 2 bases, there was a span of 17 bases. In germline, CDR1 is MDHEN, CDR2 SYDVKM. The CDR3 is 16 residues long. CDR3 nucleotide sequence: TGTGCCAGCAGTCCCGCAGTCGGACACCACACAGATACGCAGTATTTT. Translated, it gives CASSPAVGHHTDTQYF. The full variable domain, its missing parts supplied by reference TRBV28 and TRBJ2-3, is DVKVTQSSRYLVKRTGEKVFLECVQDMDHENMFWYRQDPGLGLRLIYFSYDVKMKEKGDIPEGYSVSREKKERFSLILESASTNQTSMYLCASSPAVGHHTDTQYFGPGTRLTVL.

In this sample, this clone turned up once. The V call is TRBV7-9, the J call TRBJ1-1; D possibly corresponds to TRBD1 (5 bases). Trimming cost V 5 bases and J 7 bases, with 11 bases left between them. This CDR3 contains 12 residues. Germline V gene lookup returns CDR1 SEHNR and CDR2 FQNEAQ (reference sequence). CDR3 protein: CASSPRGIEAFF. The CDR3 nucleotides are TGTGCCAGCAGCCCAAGGGGTATTGAAGCTTTCTTT.

The J gene is TRBJ2-2, the V gene TRBV28, with no clear D. This CDR3 comprises 15 residues. Trimming removed 6 bases from V and 6 bases from J, with 17 bases in between. Germline lookup yields CDR1 MDHEN and CDR2 SYDVKM. CDR3 sequence reads: CASSPTEQVPGELFF. The DNA for the CDR3 is TGTGCCAGCAGCCCTACCGAACAAGTCCCCGGGGAGCTGTTTTTT. The full variable domain, in which reference TRBV28 and TRBJ2-2 provide the parts outside the CDR3, is DVKVTQSSRYLVKRTGEKVFLECVQDMDHENMFWYRQDPGLGLRLIYFSYDVKMKEKGDIPEGYSVSREKKERFSLILESASTNQTSMYLCASSPTEQVPGELFFGEGSRLTVL.

The chain links TRBV3-1 (or the pseudogene TRBV3-2) to TRBJ2-1, with TRBD2 matching over 8 bases. Germline lookup yields CDR1 LGHDT and CDR2 YNNKEL (reference sequence). The CDR3 consists of 17 residues. J gave up 10 bases and V 4 bases, and 18 bases lay outside the gene matches. Here the CDR3 reads CASSPSGLAGLLPEQFF. The DNA of the CDR3 is TGTGCCAGCAGCCCCTCCGGGCTAGCGGGCCTACTACCCGAGCAGTTCTTC.

This rearrangement joins TRBV19 to TRBJ1-5, with a possible D match to TRBD1 (5 bases). The CDR3 runs 14 residues. Between the trimmed V and J ends, which lost 3 bases and 9 bases, there was a span of 15 bases. Germline loops: CDR1 LNHDA, CDR2 SQIVND (reference sequence). CDR3 nucleotides: TGTGCCAGTAGTATGGTCGAAGGGGTCGTGCCCCAGCATTTT. This encodes CASSMVEGVVPQHF.

This sequence joins TRBV7-9 and TRBJ1-1; D gene ambiguous. The CDR3 extends over 11 amino acids. Trimming removed 2 bases from V and 8 bases from J, with 6 bases in between. Looked up from germline, CDR1 is SEHNR and CDR2 is FQNEAQ (reference sequence). The CDR3 bases are TGTGCCAGCAGCTTAACTATCGAAGCTTTCTTT. Protein sequence: CASSLTIEAFF. Combining the CDR3 with reference TRBV7-9 and TRBJ1-1 gives the whole variable domain DTGVSQNPRHKITKRGQNVTFRCDPISEHNRLYWYRQTLGQGPEFLTYFQNEAQLEKSRLLSDRFSAERPKGSFSTLEIQRTEQGDSAMYLCASSLTIEAFFGQGTRLTVV.

V is TRBV6-5 and J is TRBJ1-1; D is perhaps TRBD1 (5 bases). This CDR3 contains 15 residues. V gave up 3 bases and J gave up 5 bases, with 16 bases separating them. Per germline, CDR1 MNHEY and CDR2 SVGAGI. CDR3 sequence reads: CASSYSRGTGTEAFF. The DNA of the CDR3 is TGTGCCAGCAGTTATTCCCGGGGGACGGGGACTGAAGCTTTCTTT.

The chain couples TRBV28 to TRBJ1-6, with D maybe TRBD1 (6 bases). V dropped 8 bases and J dropped 6 bases, with 14 bases sitting between them. Germline V gives CDR1 MDHEN, CDR2 SYDVKM. This CDR3 region has 14 residues. The CDR3 bases are TGTGCCAGCGCCGACAGGCTTGGTAATTCACCCCTCCACTTT. Translated, it gives CASADRLGNSPLHF.

The V and J genes are TRBV7-2 and TRBJ2-3; perhaps D is TRBD1 or TRBD2 (5 bases each). Between the trimmed V and J ends, which lost 1 base and 2 bases, there was a span of 10 bases. From germline, CDR1 is SGHTA and CDR2 FQGNSA. The CDR3 contains 15 residues. This CDR3 reads CASSLGGRITDTQYF. In DNA form, the CDR3 reads TGTGCCAGCAGCTTAGGGGGACGGATCACAGATACGCAGTATTTT.

The chain couples TRBV6-6 to TRBJ1-1; a weak D match, TRBD1 (5 bases). With 7 bases removed from V and 4 bases from J, the gap between germline ends came to 19 bases. There are 15 residues in the CDR3. Germline V gives CDR1 MNHNY, CDR2 SVGAGI (reference sequence). The CDR3 spells CASTPPGRVGTEAFF. The CDR3 nucleotides are TGTGCCAGCACCCCCCCGGGCAGGGTGGGCACTGAAGCTTTCTTT.

The chain employs TRBV5-1 and TRBJ2-1; D is possibly TRBD1 (6 bases). V was trimmed by 0 bases and J by 3 bases, leaving 10 bases between them. CDR3 size: 15 residues. Germline V gene lookup returns CDR1 SGHRS and CDR2 YFSETQ. The CDR3 loop reads CASSLGTVDYNEQFF. The CDR3 DNA is TGCGCCAGCAGCTTGGGGACAGTAGACTACAATGAGCAGTTCTTC.

The chain combines TRBV11-2 with TRBJ1-1; unclear D gene. V was shortened by 6 bases and J by 0 bases, with 11 bases between the two germline ends. Germline V gene data show CDR1 as SGHAT and CDR2 as FQNNGV. CDR3 length: 14 amino acids. CDR3 region: CASRIGRVNTEAFF. The CDR3 DNA is TGTGCCAGCAGAATAGGTAGGGTGAACACTGAAGCTTTCTTT.

This chain joins TRBV12-3 or TRBV12-4 and TRBJ2-7; D is uncertain. CDR3 size: 11 residues. Trimming pared 4 bases from V and 9 bases from J, leaving 10 bases between. The CDR3 region has the DNA TGTGCCAGCAGTTCTGGGTCGTGGCAGTACTTC. Residues: CASSSGSWQYF.

The V gene is TRBV4-1, the J gene TRBJ2-5; 10 nucleotides agree with TRBD2. Germline CDR1 reads MGHRA; CDR2 reads YSYEKL. V dropped 2 bases and J dropped 2; count of bases not matched to a gene: 5. The CDR3 has 16 amino acids. The CDR3 sequence: CASSQWASGGQETQYF. The CDR3 region has the DNA TGCGCCAGCAGCCAATGGGCTAGCGGGGGACAAGAGACCCAGTACTTC.

The chain couples TRBV27 to TRBJ1-1; no clear D gene. V was cut by 7 bases and J by 0 bases, with 18 bases left in between. Germline V CDR1 and CDR2: MNHEY, SMNVEV (reference sequence). The CDR3 length is 16 residues. The CDR3 region has the DNA TGTGCCAGCACTCCTTCCCCCAACGTTTTGAACACTGAAGCTTTCTTT. It codes for CASTPSPNVLNTEAFF.

The chain recombines TRBV4-3 with TRBJ1-3, with D perhaps TRBD1 (6 bases). CDR1 is LGHNA and CDR2 is YSLEER in the germline V gene. V dropped 1 base and J dropped 6 bases, with 13 bases sitting between them. The CDR3 spans 15 residues. CDR3 DNA: TGCGCCAGCAGCCAAGGGACAGTGGTAGTAAACACCATATATTTT. The encoded protein is CASSQGTVVVNTIYF.

J is TRBJ2-7 and V is TRBV4-1, with 7 nucleotides matching TRBD1. The CDR3 spans 15 residues. Germline V gives CDR1 MGHRA, CDR2 YSYEKL. With 4 bases clipped from V and 4 bases from J, the junction kept 10 bases outside the gene matches. CDR3 in amino acids: CASSPGQSSTYEQYF. In DNA form, the CDR3 reads TGCGCCAGCAGCCCGGGACAGTCAAGCACGTACGAGCAGTACTTC.

The chain has TRBV24-1 and TRBJ1-4; D is ambiguous. CDR3 length: 16 residues. Trimming removed 3 bases from V and 5 bases from J, with 15 bases in between. Germline V gene data show CDR1 as KGHDR and CDR2 as SFDVKD. CDR3 sequence (DNA): TGTGCCACCAGTGATGCCGACATTAGCGGGAATGAAAAACTGTTTTTT. Its translation: CATSDADISGNEKLFF.

The chain has TRBV29-1 and TRBJ1-1; 11 bases fit TRBD1. This CDR3 region has 12 residues. CDR1 is SQVTM, CDR2 ANQGSEA, per germline. Unmatched junction bases numbered 2, after V lost 6 bases and J lost 5 bases. The CDR3 region has the DNA TGCAGCGTGGGACAGGGGGGAACTGAAGCTTTCTTT. Amino acid sequence: CSVGQGGTEAFF.

V usage is TRBV27 and J usage is TRBJ1-1, with 11 bases matching TRBD1. In germline, CDR1 is MNHEY, CDR2 SMNVEV (reference sequence). CDR3 length: 12 amino acids. The V gene end was trimmed by 8 bases and the J gene end by 4 bases; junction bases not matched to a gene: 0. CDR3 DNA: TGTGCCAGCGGGACAGGGGGCACTGAAGCTTTCTTT. This translates into CASGTGGTEAFF.